This note documents a single TCR beta chain sequence. Antigen unknown. The record originates from a study of blood T cells in healthy people across ages. Combining a sample-barcoded 5' primer with a J-beta primer mix, a second PCR ran for roughly 7 to 12 cycles. A template-switch adaptor that had 12 random nucleotides put a tag on each cDNA molecule. Each sample yielded at least 2.5 million CDR3-containing paired-end reads. From the 5' RACE reads, TCRdb called clonotypes with MiXCR, one entry per CDR3 protein. Of approximately 850,000 distinct CDR3 sequences listed, 55% to 75% are singletons. Whole-study results and caveats: It was the long-lived donors that had more naive CD4+ cells and higher diversity than aged donors.

The CDR3 consists of 10 residues. Trimming took off 11 bases at V and 13 bases at J, with 15 bases between the two ends. Per germline, CDR1 MNHEY and CDR2 SMNVEV (reference sequence). Each of the donors had roughly 9.1 milliliters of peripheral blood drawn into EDTA-treated Vacutainer tubes. The rearrangement uses TRBV27 and TRBJ2-4; D not resolved. The material sequenced was blood. This TCR derives from a man between 25 and 39 years old in good health. The DNA of the CDR3 is TGTGCCGCTGGCTACTTGGTGCAGTACTTC. It encodes CAAGYLVQYF.